This is a list of T cell receptor beta chains from one sample in a study of shared clonotypes between healthy human individuals. Measured with immunoSEQ multiplex PCR; TCRdb has only the in-frame clones, and not every one. The repertoire consists of roughly 650,000 clones, with roughly 97% occurring once and the leading ten covering around 0.058%. Sequencing was performed on naive CD4+ T cells sorted from blood. The receptors originated from a woman between 25 and 40 years old in good health. Each CDR3 is given with its conserved first and last residue. Each record gives: J gene, D gene, clone size, V gene, CDR3 DNA, CDR3 protein. A D gene is named only where the DNA matches it firmly. Size values are once, few and many counts, or a class for expanded clones, and some rows have none.

TRBJ2-5,TRBD2,once,TRBV27,TGTGCCAGCAGTCGGGGACTAGCCGGGGCTCCAGAGACCCAGTACTTC,CASSRGLAGAPETQYF
TRBJ1-1,TRBD1,once,TRBV4-2,TGTGCCAGCAGCCAAGTGGGGACAGGGGGCCGGAACACTGAAGCTTTCTTT,CASSQVGTGGRNTEAFF
TRBJ2-7,TRBD1,NA,TRBV29-1,TGCAGCGTTATTCCGGACAGGGTAGTCCACGAGCAGTACTTC,CSVIPDRVVHEQYF
TRBJ1-2,TRBD1,once,TRBV18,TGTGCCAGCTCGTCGGACAGGAACTATGGCTACACCTTC,CASSSDRNYGYTF
TRBJ2-1,TRBD2,once,TRBV2,TGTGCCAGCAGAGCGAGCGGGAGGGTTAACAATGAGCAGTTCTTC,CASRASGRVNNEQFF
TRBJ2-1,NA,NA,TRBV10-1,TGCGCCAGCAGTGAGACCCGCGGGATCGACAATGAGCAGTTCTTC,CASSETRGIDNEQFF
TRBJ2-1,NA,NA,TRBV6-6,TGTGCCAGCAGTTACTCGAAGGGTGAGCAGTTCTTC,CASSYSKGEQFF
TRBJ2-2,TRBD2,NA,TRBV5-5,TGTGCCAGCAGCCCTAGCGGGATGCTCACCGGGGAGCTGTTTTTT,CASSPSGMLTGELFF
TRBJ1-1,NA,NA,TRBV7-6,TGTGCCAGCAGCTTAGCAGGAGGGCGGGTAACTGAAGCTTTCTTT,CASSLAGGRVTEAFF
TRBJ1-2,NA,NA,TRBV30,TGTGCCTGGACCGGGAACAGGGACTATGGCTACACCTTC,CAWTGNRDYGYTF
TRBJ1-4,TRBD1,NA,TRBV18,TGTGCCAGCTCACCCGCAGGGGGGAATGAAAAACTGTTTTTT,CASSPAGGNEKLFF
TRBJ1-2,NA,NA,TRBV18,TGTGCCAGCTCACCTCAAGACGGGAACTATGGCTACACCTTC,CASSPQDGNYGYTF
TRBJ1-5,TRBD1,NA,TRBV10-2,TGCGCCTGTGGACAGGGGGGTAATCAGCCCCAGCATTTT,CACGQGGNQPQHF
TRBJ2-1,NA,NA,TRBV21-1,TGTGCCAGCAGAAGCGGGTCCGACAATGAGCAGTTCTTC,CASRSGSDNEQFF
TRBJ1-1,NA,NA,TRBV4-1,TGCGCCAGCAGACCAACCAGGGACCCGAACACTGAAGCTTTCTTT,CASRPTRDPNTEAFF
TRBJ2-7,NA,NA,TRBV2,TGTGCCATCATCCCCCCACCGGGACCCCCCTACGAGCAGTACTTC,CAIIPPPGPPYEQYF
TRBJ2-5,NA,once,TRBV5-1,TGCGCCAGCGGGTTCTCGTCGGAGACCCAGTACTTC,CASGFSSETQYF
TRBJ1-5,TRBD1,NA,TRBV27,TGTGCCAGCAGTGACAGGGGTTTGCGCAATCAGCCCCAGCATTTT,CASSDRGLRNQPQHF
TRBJ2-7,TRBD1,NA,TRBV28,TGTGCCAGCAGTTACTCCTTCGGCAGGGGGGAGCAGTACTTC,CASSYSFGRGEQYF
TRBJ2-2,TRBD2,NA,TRBV19,TGTGCCAGTAGGGGGCTAGCGGGCACCGGGGAGCTGTTTTTT,CASRGLAGTGELFF
TRBJ2-7,NA,NA,TRBV2,TGTGCCAGCAGTGAGCGGCTAAGCTCCTACGAGCAGTACTTC,CASSERLSSYEQYF
TRBJ2-7,TRBD2,NA,TRBV30,TGTGCCTGGAGTAAAGCCAAGTTCGGGAGGGCTAGGTACGAGCAGTACTTC,CAWSKAKFGRARYEQYF
TRBJ2-1,TRBD1,NA,TRBV6-5,TGTGCCAGCAGTTACTCCCGGGACAGGGGCCATGAGCAGTTCTTC,CASSYSRDRGHEQFF
TRBJ2-1,NA,NA,TRBV11-2,TGTGCCAGCGCTACGACTACATCGACGATAGGTGAGCAGTTCTTC,CASATTTSTIGEQFF
TRBJ2-7,TRBD2,NA,TRBV4-1,TGCGCCAGCAGCCTCACCCCCTCACTAGCGGGAGGGATGAGCGAGCAGTACTTC,CASSLTPSLAGGMSEQYF
TRBJ1-2,NA,once,TRBV6-1,TGTGCCAGCAGTGAAATGGTGGGTGTGAACTATGGCTACACCTTC,CASSEMVGVNYGYTF
TRBJ1-5,NA,few,TRBV28,TGTGCCAGCAGTATCATTTCAGGGGGCAATCAGCCCCAGCATTTT,CASSIISGGNQPQHF
TRBJ1-5,NA,NA,TRBV2,TGTGCCAGCACCGACACAGGAAGGAATCAGCCCCAGCATTTT,CASTDTGRNQPQHF
TRBJ2-1,NA,NA,TRBV7-2,TGTGCCAGCAGCTCGAACGTACTAGCTGCCGGAAATGAGCAGTTCTTC,CASSSNVLAAGNEQFF
TRBJ2-1,TRBD2,NA,TRBV5-4,TGTGCCAGCAGGGAGACTAGCGGGGCCTACAATGAGCAGTTCTTC,CASRETSGAYNEQFF
TRBJ2-7,NA,NA,TRBV28,TGTGCCAGCAGAACCAATGGGGGCTTCTACGAGCAGTACTTC,CASRTNGGFYEQYF
TRBJ2-3,NA,NA,TRBV7-7,TGTGCCAGCAGCTTGGTTGGGGGCTTCACAGATACGCAGTATTTT,CASSLVGGFTDTQYF
TRBJ2-4,TRBD2,NA,TRBV10-3,TGTGCCATCAGTGAGTCGGTGGGAGGGCCGGACATTCAGTACTTC,CAISESVGGPDIQYF
TRBJ2-7,TRBD2,once,TRBV5-8,TGTGCCAGCAGCCCCGAACCCCTAGCGGGAGTCTACGAGCAGTACTTC,CASSPEPLAGVYEQYF
TRBJ1-5,TRBD1,NA,TRBV18,TGTGCCAGCTCACCCGACAGGGGAGTTCAGCCCCAGCATTTT,CASSPDRGVQPQHF
TRBJ2-4,NA,NA,TRBV28,TGTGCCAGCAGTCGAGAGTCGCCGAAGGCGGACATTCAGTACTTC,CASSRESPKADIQYF
TRBJ2-5,NA,NA,TRBV28,TGTGCCAGCAGTTTCCGACAGATAGGACAAGAGACCCAGTACTTC,CASSFRQIGQETQYF
TRBJ2-7,TRBD1,NA,TRBV28,TGTGCCAGCAGGCCGGGACAGGTCCCCTACGAGCAGTACTTC,CASRPGQVPYEQYF
TRBJ2-7,TRBD1,NA,TRBV10-3,TGTGCCATCAGTGAATCCGGGACAGGGATCTTGGAGCAGTACTTC,CAISESGTGILEQYF
TRBJ2-2,NA,NA,TRBV2,TGTGCCAGCAGTGATGTGGCAGTAAAGAACACCGGGGAGCTGTTTTTT,CASSDVAVKNTGELFF
TRBJ1-2,NA,NA,TRBV2,TGTGCCAGCAGGGAAGGTGGCAGTAACTATGGCTACACCTTC,CASREGGSNYGYTF
TRBJ2-7,NA,NA,TRBV18,TGTGCCAGCTCACCAGCAGACTCCTACGAGCAGTACTTC,CASSPADSYEQYF
TRBJ1-2,NA,NA,TRBV7-9,TGTGCCAGCAGTTTCCCCGGGACGGAGTATGGCTACACCTTC,CASSFPGTEYGYTF
TRBJ2-1,TRBD2,NA,TRBV6-5,TGTGCCAGCAGTTCCCCGACTAGCGGTTACAATGAGCAGTTCTTC,CASSSPTSGYNEQFF
TRBJ2-3,TRBD2,once,TRBV5-1,TGCGCCAGCAGCTTGTCAGCGGGAATGTTTACCACAGATACGCAGTATTTT,CASSLSAGMFTTDTQYF